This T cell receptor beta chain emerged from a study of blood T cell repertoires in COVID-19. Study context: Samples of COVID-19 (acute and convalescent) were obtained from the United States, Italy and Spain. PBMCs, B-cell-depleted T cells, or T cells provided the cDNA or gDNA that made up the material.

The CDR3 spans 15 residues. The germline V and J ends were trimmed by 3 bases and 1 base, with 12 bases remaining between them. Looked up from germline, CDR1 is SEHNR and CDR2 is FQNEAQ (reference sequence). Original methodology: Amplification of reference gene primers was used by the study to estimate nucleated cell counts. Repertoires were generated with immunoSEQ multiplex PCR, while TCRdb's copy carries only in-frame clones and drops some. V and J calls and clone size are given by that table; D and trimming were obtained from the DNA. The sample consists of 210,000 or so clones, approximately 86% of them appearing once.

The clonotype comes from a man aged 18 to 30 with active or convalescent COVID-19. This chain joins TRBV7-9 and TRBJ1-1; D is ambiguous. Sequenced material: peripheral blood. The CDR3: CASSFPPVANTEAFF. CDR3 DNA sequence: TGTGCCAGCAGCTTCCCCCCCGTAGCGAACACTGAAGCTTTCTTT.